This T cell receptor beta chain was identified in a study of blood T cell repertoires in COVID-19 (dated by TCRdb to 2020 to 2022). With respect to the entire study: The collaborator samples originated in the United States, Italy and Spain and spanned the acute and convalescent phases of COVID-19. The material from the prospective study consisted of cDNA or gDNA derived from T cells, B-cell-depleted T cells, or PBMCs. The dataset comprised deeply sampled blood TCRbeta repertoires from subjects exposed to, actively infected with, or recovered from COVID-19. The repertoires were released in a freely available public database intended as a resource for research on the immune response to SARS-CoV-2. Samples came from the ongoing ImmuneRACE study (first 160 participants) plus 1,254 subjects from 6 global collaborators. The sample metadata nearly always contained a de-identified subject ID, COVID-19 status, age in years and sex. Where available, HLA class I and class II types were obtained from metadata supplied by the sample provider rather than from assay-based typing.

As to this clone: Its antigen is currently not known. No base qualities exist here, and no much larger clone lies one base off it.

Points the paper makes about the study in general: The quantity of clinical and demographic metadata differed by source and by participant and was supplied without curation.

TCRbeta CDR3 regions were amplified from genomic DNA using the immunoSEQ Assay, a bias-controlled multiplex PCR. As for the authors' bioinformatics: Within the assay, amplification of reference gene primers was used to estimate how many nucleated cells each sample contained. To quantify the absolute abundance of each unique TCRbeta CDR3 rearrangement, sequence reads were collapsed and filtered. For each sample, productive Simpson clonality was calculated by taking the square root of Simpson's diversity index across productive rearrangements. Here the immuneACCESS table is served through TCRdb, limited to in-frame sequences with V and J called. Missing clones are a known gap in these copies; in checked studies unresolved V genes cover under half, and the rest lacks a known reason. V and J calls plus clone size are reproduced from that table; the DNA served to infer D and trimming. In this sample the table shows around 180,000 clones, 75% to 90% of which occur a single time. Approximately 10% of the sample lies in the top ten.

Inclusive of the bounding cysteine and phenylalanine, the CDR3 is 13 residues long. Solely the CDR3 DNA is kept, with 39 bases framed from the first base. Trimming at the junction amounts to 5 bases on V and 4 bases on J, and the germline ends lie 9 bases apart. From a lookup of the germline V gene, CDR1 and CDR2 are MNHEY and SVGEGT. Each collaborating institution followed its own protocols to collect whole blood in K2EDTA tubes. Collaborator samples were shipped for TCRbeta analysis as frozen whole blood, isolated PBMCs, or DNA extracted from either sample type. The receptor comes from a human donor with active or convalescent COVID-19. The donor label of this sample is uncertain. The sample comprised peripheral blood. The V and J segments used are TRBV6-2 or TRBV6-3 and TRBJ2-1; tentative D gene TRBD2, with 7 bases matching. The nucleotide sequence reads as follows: TGTGCCAGCAGTCGGGGGGCGTACAATGAGCAGTTCTTC. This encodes CASSRGAYNEQFF.